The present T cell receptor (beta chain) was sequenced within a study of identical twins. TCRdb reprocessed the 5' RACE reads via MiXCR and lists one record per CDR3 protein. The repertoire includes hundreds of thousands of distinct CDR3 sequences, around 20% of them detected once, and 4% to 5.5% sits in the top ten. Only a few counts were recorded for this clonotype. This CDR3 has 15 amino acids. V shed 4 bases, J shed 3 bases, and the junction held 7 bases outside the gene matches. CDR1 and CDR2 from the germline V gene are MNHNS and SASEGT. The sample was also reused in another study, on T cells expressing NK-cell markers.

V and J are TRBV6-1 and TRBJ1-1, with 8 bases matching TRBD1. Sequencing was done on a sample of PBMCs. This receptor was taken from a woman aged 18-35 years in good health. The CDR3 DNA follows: TGTGCCAGCAGTGCCCGACAGGGGCTGTACACTGAAGCTTTCTTT. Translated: CASSARQGLYTEAFF.